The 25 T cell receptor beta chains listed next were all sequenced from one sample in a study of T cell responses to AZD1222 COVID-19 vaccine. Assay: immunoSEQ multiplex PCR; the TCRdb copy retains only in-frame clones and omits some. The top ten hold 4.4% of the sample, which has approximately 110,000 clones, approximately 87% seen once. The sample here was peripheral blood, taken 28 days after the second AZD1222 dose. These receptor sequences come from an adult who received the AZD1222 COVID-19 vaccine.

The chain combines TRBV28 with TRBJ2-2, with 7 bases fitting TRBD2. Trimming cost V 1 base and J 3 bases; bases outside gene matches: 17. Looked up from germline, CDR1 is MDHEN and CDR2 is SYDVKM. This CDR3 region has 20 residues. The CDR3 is CASSLSLGGVAGGYTGELFF. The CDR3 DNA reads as TGTGCCAGCAGTTTATCACTCGGAGGAGTAGCGGGCGGTTACACCGGGGAGCTGTTTTTT.

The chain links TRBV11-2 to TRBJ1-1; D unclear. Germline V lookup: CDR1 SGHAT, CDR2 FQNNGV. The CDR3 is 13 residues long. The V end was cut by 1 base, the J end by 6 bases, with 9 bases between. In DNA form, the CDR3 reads TGTGCCAGCAGCTTAGCCGGGGTCTCTGAAGCTTTCTTT. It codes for CASSLAGVSEAFF.

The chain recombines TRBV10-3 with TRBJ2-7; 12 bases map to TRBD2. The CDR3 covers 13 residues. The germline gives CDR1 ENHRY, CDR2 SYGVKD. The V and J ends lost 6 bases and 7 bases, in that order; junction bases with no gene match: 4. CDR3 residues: CAISGTSGWEQYF. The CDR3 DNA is TGTGCCATCAGCGGGACTAGCGGGTGGGAGCAGTACTTC.

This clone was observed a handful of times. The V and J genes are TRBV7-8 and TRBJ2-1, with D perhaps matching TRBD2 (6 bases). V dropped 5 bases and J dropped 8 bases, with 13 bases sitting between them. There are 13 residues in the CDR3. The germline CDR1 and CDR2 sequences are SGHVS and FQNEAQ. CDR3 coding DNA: TGTGCCAGCAGCCCCGGGGGAAGGGATGAGCAGTTCTTC. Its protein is CASSPGGRDEQFF.

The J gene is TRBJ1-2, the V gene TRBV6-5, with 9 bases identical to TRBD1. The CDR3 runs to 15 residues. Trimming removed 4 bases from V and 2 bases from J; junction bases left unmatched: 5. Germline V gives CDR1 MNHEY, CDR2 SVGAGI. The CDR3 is CASSSAGTGNYGYTF. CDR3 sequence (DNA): TGTGCCAGCAGTTCCGCCGGGACAGGGAACTATGGCTACACCTTC.

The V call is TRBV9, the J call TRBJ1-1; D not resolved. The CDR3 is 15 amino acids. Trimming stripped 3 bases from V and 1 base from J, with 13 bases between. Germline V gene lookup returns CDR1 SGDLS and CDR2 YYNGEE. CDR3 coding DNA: TGTGCCAGCAGCGCCCTGGTGGGAGAGAACACTGAAGCTTTCTTT. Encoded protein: CASSALVGENTEAFF.

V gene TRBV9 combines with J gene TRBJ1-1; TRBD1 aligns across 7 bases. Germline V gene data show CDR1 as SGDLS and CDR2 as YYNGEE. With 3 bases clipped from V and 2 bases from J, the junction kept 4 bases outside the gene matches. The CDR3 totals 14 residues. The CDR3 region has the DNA TGTGCCAGCAGCGGGGGGACAGCAAACACTGAAGCTTTCTTT. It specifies CASSGGTANTEAFF.

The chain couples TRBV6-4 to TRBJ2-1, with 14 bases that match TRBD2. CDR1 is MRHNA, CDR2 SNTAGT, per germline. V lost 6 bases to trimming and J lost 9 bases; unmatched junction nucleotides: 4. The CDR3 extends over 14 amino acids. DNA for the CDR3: TGTGCCAGCAGAGGACTAGCGGGAGGAGGTGAGCAGTTCTTC. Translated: CASRGLAGGGEQFF.

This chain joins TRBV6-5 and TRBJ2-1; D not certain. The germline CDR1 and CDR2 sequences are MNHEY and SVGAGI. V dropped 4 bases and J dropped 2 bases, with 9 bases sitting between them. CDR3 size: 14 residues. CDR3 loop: CASSFSSTYNEQFF. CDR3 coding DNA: TGTGCCAGCAGTTTTTCGTCTACCTACAATGAGCAGTTCTTC.

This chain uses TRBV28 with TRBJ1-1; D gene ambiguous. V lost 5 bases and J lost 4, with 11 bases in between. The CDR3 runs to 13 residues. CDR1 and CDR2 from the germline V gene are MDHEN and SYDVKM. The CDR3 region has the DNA TGTGCCAGCAGTACGACCCCGGGCACTGAAGCTTTCTTT. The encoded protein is CASSTTPGTEAFF.

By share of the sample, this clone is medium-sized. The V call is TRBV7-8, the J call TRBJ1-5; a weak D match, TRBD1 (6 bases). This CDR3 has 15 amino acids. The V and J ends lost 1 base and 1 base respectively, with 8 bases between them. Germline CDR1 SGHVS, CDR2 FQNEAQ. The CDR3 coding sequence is TGTGCCAGCAGCTTAGGTACAGGGAGCAATCAGCCCCAGCATTTT. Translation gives CASSLGTGSNQPQHF.

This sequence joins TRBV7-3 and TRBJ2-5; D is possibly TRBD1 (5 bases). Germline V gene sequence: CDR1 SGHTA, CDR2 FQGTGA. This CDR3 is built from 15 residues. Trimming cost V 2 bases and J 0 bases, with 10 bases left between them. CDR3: CASSLVDTYQETQYF. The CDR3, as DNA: TGTGCCAGCAGCTTAGTGGACACGTACCAAGAGACCCAGTACTTC.

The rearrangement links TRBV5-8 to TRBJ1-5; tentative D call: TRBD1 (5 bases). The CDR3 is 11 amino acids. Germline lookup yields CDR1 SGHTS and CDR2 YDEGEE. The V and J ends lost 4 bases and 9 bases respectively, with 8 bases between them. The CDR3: CASSLQGPQHF. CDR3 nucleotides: TGTGCCAGCAGCCTCCAGGGGCCCCAGCATTTT.

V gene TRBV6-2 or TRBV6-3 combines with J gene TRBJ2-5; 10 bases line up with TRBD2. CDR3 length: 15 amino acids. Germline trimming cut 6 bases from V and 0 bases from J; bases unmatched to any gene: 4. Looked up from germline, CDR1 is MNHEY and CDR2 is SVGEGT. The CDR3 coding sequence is TGTGCCAGCAGCCATAGCGGGGGGTACCAAGAGACCCAGTACTTC. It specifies CASSHSGGYQETQYF.

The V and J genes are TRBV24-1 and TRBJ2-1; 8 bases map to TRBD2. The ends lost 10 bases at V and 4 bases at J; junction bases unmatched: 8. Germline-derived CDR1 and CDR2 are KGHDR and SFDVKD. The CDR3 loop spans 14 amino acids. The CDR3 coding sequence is TGTGCCACGGGTGTTGCGGGAGGATACAATGAGCAGTTCTTC. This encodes CATGVAGGYNEQFF.

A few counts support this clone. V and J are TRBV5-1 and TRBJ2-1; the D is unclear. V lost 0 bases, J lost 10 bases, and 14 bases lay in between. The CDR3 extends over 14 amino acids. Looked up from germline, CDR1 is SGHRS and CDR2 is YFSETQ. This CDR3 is CASSLGLSLGEQFF. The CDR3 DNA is TGCGCCAGCAGCTTGGGGCTTAGCCTGGGGGAGCAGTTCTTC. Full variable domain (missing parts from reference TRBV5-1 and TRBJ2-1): KAGVTQTPRYLIKTRGQQVTLSCSPISGHRSVSWYQQTPGQGLQFLFEYFSETQRNKGNFPGRFSGRQFSNSRSEMNVSTLELGDSALYLCASSLGLSLGEQFFGPGTRLTVL.

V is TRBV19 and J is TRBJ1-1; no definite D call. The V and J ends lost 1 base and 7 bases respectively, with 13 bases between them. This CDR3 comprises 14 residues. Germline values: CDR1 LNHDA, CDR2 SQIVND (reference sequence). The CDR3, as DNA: TGTGCCAGTAGTATAGTAGACTTAAATGGTGAAGCTTTCTTT. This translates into CASSIVDLNGEAFF.

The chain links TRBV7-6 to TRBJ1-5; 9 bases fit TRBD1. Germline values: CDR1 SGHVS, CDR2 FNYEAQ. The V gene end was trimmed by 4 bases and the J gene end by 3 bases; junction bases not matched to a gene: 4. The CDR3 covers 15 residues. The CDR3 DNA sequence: TGTGCCAGCAGCTCCGGGACAGGGTTCAATCAGCCCCAGCATTTT. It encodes CASSSGTGFNQPQHF.

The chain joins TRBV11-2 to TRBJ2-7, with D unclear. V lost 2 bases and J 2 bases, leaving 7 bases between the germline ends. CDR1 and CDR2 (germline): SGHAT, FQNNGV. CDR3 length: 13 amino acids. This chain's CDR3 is CASSLNSPYEQYF. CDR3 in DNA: TGTGCCAGCAGCTTAAACAGCCCCTACGAGCAGTACTTC.

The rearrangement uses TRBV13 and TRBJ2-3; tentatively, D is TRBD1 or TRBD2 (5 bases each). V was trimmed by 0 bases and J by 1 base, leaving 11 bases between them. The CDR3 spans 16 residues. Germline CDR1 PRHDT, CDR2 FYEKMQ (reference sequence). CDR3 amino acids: CASSLGAGRGTDTQYF. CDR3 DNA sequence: TGTGCCAGCAGCTTAGGGGCAGGGAGAGGCACAGATACGCAGTATTTT.

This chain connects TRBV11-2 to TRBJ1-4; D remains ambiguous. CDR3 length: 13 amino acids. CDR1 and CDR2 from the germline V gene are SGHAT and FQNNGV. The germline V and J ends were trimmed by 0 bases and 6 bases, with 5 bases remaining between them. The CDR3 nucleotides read TGTGCCAGCAGCTTAGAATCTTATGAAAAACTGTTTTTT. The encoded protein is CASSLESYEKLFF.

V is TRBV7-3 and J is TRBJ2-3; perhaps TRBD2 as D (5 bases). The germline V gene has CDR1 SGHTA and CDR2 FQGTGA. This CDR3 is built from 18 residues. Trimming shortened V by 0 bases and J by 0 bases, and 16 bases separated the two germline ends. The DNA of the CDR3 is TGTGCCAGCAGCTTAACCGTCCGGGGAGCGAAAAGCACAGATACGCAGTATTTT. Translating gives CASSLTVRGAKSTDTQYF.

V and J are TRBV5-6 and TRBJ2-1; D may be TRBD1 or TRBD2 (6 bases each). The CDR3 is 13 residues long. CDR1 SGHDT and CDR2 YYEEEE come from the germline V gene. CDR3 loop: CVTAMGGRNEQFF. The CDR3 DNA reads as TGTGTTACTGCTATGGGGGGCCGGAATGAGCAGTTCTTC.

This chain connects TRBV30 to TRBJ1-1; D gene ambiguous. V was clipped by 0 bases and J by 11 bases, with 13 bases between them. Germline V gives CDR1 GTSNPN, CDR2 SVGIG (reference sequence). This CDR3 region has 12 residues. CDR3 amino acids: CAWSVGVGTAFF. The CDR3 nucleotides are TGTGCCTGGAGTGTCGGGGTGGGTACGGCTTTCTTT.

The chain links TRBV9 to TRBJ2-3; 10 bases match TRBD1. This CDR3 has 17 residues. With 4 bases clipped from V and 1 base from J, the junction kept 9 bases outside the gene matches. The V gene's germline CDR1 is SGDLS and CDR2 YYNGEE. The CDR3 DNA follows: TGTGCCAGCAGCCGCCAGGGGACAGGGGACCGCACAGATACGCAGTATTTT. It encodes CASSRQGTGDRTDTQYF.